The next 17 T cell receptor beta chains were all read from a single sample in a study of cytomegalovirus exposure and HLA in healthy donors. PCR involved 60 Vbeta and 13 Jbeta primers. Clones were read by immunoSEQ multiplex PCR, and TCRdb kept only the in-frame ones, dropping some. The data show 150,000 to 200,000 clones, around 72% seen once. Specimen: PBMCs. All receptors come from a man in his forties or fifties in good health and CMV-seropositive.

This clone was observed a handful of times. The chain joins TRBV5-1 to TRBJ2-7; perhaps TRBD2 as D (6 bases). The CDR3 loop spans 13 amino acids. The V and J ends lost 0 bases and 8 bases respectively, with 12 bases between them. Germline CDR1 reads SGHRS; CDR2 reads YFSETQ. The CDR3 loop reads CASSLASGVQQYF. The CDR3 DNA reads as TGCGCCAGCAGCTTGGCGTCGGGAGTACAGCAGTACTTC.

The chain uses TRBV2 and TRBJ1-2; possibly TRBD1 for D (5 bases). Germline V gene sequence: CDR1 SNHLY, CDR2 FYNNEI. The CDR3 spans 15 residues. V was cut by 7 bases and J by 1 base, with 16 bases left in between. This CDR3 is CASIPEGAVNYGYTF. The CDR3 nucleotides read TGTGCCAGCATTCCAGAAGGGGCCGTTAACTATGGCTACACCTTC. Full variable domain (remainder filled in from reference TRBV2 and TRBJ1-2): EPEVTQTPSHQVTQMGQEVILRCVPISNHLYFYWYRQILGQKVEFLVSFYNNEISEKSEIFDDQFSVERPDGSNFTLKIRSTKLEDSAMYFCASIPEGAVNYGYTFGSGTRLTVV.

To note about this clone: Germline is not matched at one junction end, which may reflect a read error. The same CDR3 also results from other DNA sequences found in this sample. The rearrangement uses TRBV11-3 and TRBJ1-1; 8 bases map to TRBD1. This CDR3 is built from 12 residues. Germline loops: CDR1 SGHNT, CDR2 YENEEA. The CDR3: CASSLGQDEAFF. The DNA for the CDR3 is TGTGCTAGCAGCTTGGGACAGGACGAAGCTTTCTTT.

This sequence joins TRBV11-2 and TRBJ2-5; D is unclear. This CDR3 is 13 amino acids long. The germline V and J ends were trimmed by 3 bases and 5 bases, with 10 bases remaining between them. From germline, CDR1 is SGHAT and CDR2 FQNNGV. The chain's CDR3 is CASSFSGAETQYF. CDR3 nucleotide sequence: TGTGCCAGCAGCTTTTCGGGTGCGGAGACCCAGTACTTC.

This rearrangement joins TRBV10-3 to TRBJ1-1, with TRBD1 matching over 8 bases. Germline trimming cut 9 bases from V and 6 bases from J; bases unmatched to any gene: 12. Germline CDR1 is ENHRY and CDR2 is SYGVKD. The CDR3 is 14 amino acids. This CDR3 reads CAIGKTGVSAEAFF. The DNA of the CDR3 is TGTGCCATAGGCAAGACAGGGGTCTCAGCTGAAGCTTTCTTT.

For this clone: The identical CDR3 is also encoded by other nucleotide sequences in the sample. V is TRBV5-6 and J is TRBJ1-1; D remains unclear. The CDR3 has 16 amino acids. The V gene's germline CDR1 is SGHDT and CDR2 YYEEEE. The V and J ends lost 2 bases and 0 bases respectively, with 14 bases between them. The CDR3 loop is CASSLVGFGMNTEAFF. The CDR3, as DNA: TGTGCCAGCAGCTTAGTAGGGTTCGGGATGAACACTGAAGCTTTCTTT.

CDR3 protein: CASSSPGQSEFF. CDR3 sequence (DNA): TGTGCCAGCAGTTCACCGGGACAGTCGGAGTTCTTC. The genes are TRBV28 and TRBJ2-1; TRBD1 matches 7 bases. The V gene end was trimmed by 4 bases and the J gene end by 14 bases; junction bases not matched to a gene: 8. Germline CDR1 reads MDHEN; CDR2 reads SYDVKM. CDR3 length equals 12 residues.

The gene calls are TRBV18 and TRBJ2-7; 9 bases align to TRBD1. Germline V lookup: CDR1 KGHSH, CDR2 LQKENI. The length of the CDR3 is 16 residues. The ends lost 1 base at V and 2 bases at J; junction bases unmatched: 6. CDR3 sequence (DNA): TGTGCCAGCTCACCACTCGTGACAGGGGGACCCTACGAGCAGTACTTC. Residues: CASSPLVTGGPYEQYF.

V gene TRBV25-1 combines with J gene TRBJ2-5; TRBD2 is a possible D gene (6 bases). The J call may be in error: the DNA end matches TRBJ2-7 better. Germline V gene data show CDR1 as MGHDK and CDR2 as SYGVNS. The CDR3 sequence is 15 residues long. The CDR3 region has the DNA TGTGCCAGCAGTGGGGCGGGAATCCTAGCCTACGAGCAGTACTTC. It codes for CASSGAGILAYEQYF.

The genes are TRBV7-3 and TRBJ1-1; D ambiguous. Germline V gene data show CDR1 as SGHTA and CDR2 as FQGTGA. V lost 0 bases and J 7 bases, leaving 9 bases between the germline ends. There are 13 residues in the CDR3. CDR3 sequence: CASSLTFGDEAFF. Here the CDR3 DNA reads TGTGCCAGCAGCTTAACTTTCGGGGATGAAGCTTTCTTT. Supplemented by reference TRBV7-3 and TRBJ1-1, the full variable domain reads GAGVSQTPSNKVTEKGKYVELRCDPISGHTALYWYRQSLGQGPEFLIYFQGTGAADDSGLPNDRFFAVRPEGSVSTLKIQRTERGDSAVYLCASSLTFGDEAFFGQGTRLTVV.

V is TRBV18 and J is TRBJ2-3, with TRBD1 as a possible D gene (6 bases). This CDR3 has 13 amino acids. CDR1 is KGHSH and CDR2 is LQKENI in the germline V gene. The V and J ends lost 2 bases and 6 bases respectively, with 9 bases between them. In nucleotides, the CDR3 is TGTGCCAGCTCACCAAGAACAGGGGATACGCAGTATTTT. It encodes CASSPRTGDTQYF.

CDR3 amino acids: CASSPGRIGENEKLFF. CDR3 in DNA: TGTGCCAGCTCACCAGGGAGGATCGGGGAAAATGAAAAACTGTTTTTT. This chain joins TRBV18 and TRBJ1-4; D not certain. Germline CDR1 reads KGHSH; CDR2 reads LQKENI. The CDR3 sequence is 16 residues long. Trimming pared 2 bases from V and 5 bases from J, leaving 15 bases between.

The rearrangement joins TRBV9 to TRBJ2-1; TRBD2 matches at 7 bases. Germline V gives CDR1 SGDLS, CDR2 YYNGEE. The ends lost 0 bases at V and 10 bases at J; junction bases unmatched: 7. There are 14 residues in the CDR3. As DNA, the CDR3 is TGTGCCAGCAGCGTAGAATGGGGGGGGACCGAGCAGTTCTTC. It codes for CASSVEWGGTEQFF.

The genes are TRBV9 and TRBJ1-2; tentatively, D is TRBD1 (5 bases). Trimming stripped 3 bases from V and 2 bases from J, with 14 bases between. The CDR3 runs 15 residues. CDR1 SGDLS and CDR2 YYNGEE come from the germline V gene. In DNA form, the CDR3 reads TGTGCCAGCAGCGCTCAACAGACAGTGAACTATGGCTACACCTTC. Protein sequence: CASSAQQTVNYGYTF.

This rearrangement joins TRBV7-2 to TRBJ2-3, with 15 positions matching TRBD2. Trimming removed 5 bases from V and 5 bases from J; junction bases left unmatched: 8. This CDR3 comprises 17 residues. CDR1 and CDR2 from the germline V gene are SGHTA and FQGNSA. CDR3 region: CASSLGTSGGTRDTQYF. CDR3 sequence (DNA): TGTGCCAGCAGCCTCGGGACTAGCGGGGGGACACGAGATACGCAGTATTTT.

The V call is TRBV2, the J call TRBJ2-7; 11 bases line up with TRBD1. CDR1 and CDR2 from the germline V gene are SNHLY and FYNNEI. V was clipped by 7 bases and J by 4 bases; unmatched bases: 9. This CDR3 region has 15 residues. CDR3 sequence reads: CASTILGQGAYEQYF. In DNA, the CDR3 is TGTGCCAGCACCATCCTCGGACAGGGGGCATACGAGCAGTACTTC.

This clone occurred a few times. This rearrangement joins TRBV6-5 to TRBJ2-3; perhaps TRBD2 as D (6 bases). From germline, CDR1 is MNHEY and CDR2 SVGAGI. The length of the CDR3 is 15 residues. The germline V and J ends were trimmed by 2 bases and 4 bases, with 13 bases remaining between them. The CDR3 is CASSYGGGGSDTQYF. The CDR3 DNA sequence: TGTGCCAGCAGTTACGGCGGCGGAGGGTCAGATACGCAGTATTTT.